A single sample gave rise to the 27 T cell receptor beta chains below, sequenced in a study of blood T cell repertoires in COVID-19 (TCRdb year 2020). Preparation of the library involved the immunoSEQ multiplex PCR assay. Drawn from immuneACCESS, this table holds only the in-frame rearrangements with V and J called that TCRdb kept. Clones are partly lost; checked studies trace under half to an unresolved V gene and leave the rest unexplained. The sample records roughly 250,000 clones, 79% of which are singletons. The ten largest account for 3% to 4% of the sample. The sequencing sample was made of peripheral blood. Receptor source: a woman in her thirties or forties with active or convalescent COVID-19.

The chain employs TRBV5-1 and TRBJ2-5, with 10 bases fitting TRBD1. This CDR3 has 16 amino acids. The junction had 11 bases not matched to a gene; V was cut back by 4 bases and J by 5 bases. From germline, CDR1 is SGHRS and CDR2 YFSETQ. The CDR3 loop reads CASSTRDRGRRETQYF. The CDR3 DNA is TGCGCCAGCAGCACCCGGGACAGGGGTCGAAGGGAGACCCAGTACTTC.

This rearrangement joins TRBV6-5 to TRBJ1-5, with D unresolved. Trimming pared 6 bases from V and 3 bases from J, leaving 6 bases between. There are 12 residues in the CDR3. Germline V gene sequence: CDR1 MNHEY, CDR2 SVGAGI. This CDR3 is CASRRDNQPQHF. CDR3 DNA: TGTGCCAGCAGGAGGGACAATCAGCCCCAGCATTTT.

This chain links TRBV12-3 or TRBV12-4 with TRBJ2-5; 8 positions agree with TRBD2. V lost 6 bases, J lost 7 bases, and 4 bases stayed unmatched. The CDR3 has 12 amino acids. The CDR3 DNA reads as TGTGCCAGCAGGGGGACTAGAGGGACCCAGTACTTC. As protein: CASRGTRGTQYF.

This sequence joins TRBV13 and TRBJ1-6; 7 bases match TRBD1. This CDR3 is built from 14 residues. V lost 3 bases and J lost 7; bases outside the gene matches: 3. The V gene's germline CDR1 is PRHDT and CDR2 FYEKMQ (reference sequence). In DNA form, the CDR3 reads TGTGCCAGCAGCTTGGGACAGAAAAATTCACCCCTCCACTTT. Amino acid sequence: CASSLGQKNSPLHF. Variable domain in full (rest from reference TRBV13 and TRBJ1-6): AAGVIQSPRHLIKEKRETATLKCYPIPRHDTVYWYQQGPGQDPQFLISFYEKMQSDKGSIPDRFSAQQFSDYHSELNMSSLELGDSALYFCASSLGQKNSPLHFGNGTRLTVT.

The genes are TRBV19 and TRBJ1-1; TRBD1 matches 9 bases. CDR3 size: 14 residues. From germline, CDR1 is LNHDA and CDR2 SQIVND (reference sequence). Trimming removed 10 bases from V and 5 bases from J; junction bases left unmatched: 11. CDR3 coding DNA: TGTGCCACCAACCCGGCCGGGACAGGGACTGAAGCTTTCTTT. This translates into CATNPAGTGTEAFF. Complete variable domain (other parts from reference TRBV19 and TRBJ1-1): DGGITQSPKYLFRKEGQNVTLSCEQNLNHDAMYWYRQDPGQGLRLIYYSQIVNDFQKGDIAEGYSVSREKKESFPLTVTSAQKNPTAFYLCATNPAGTGTEAFFGQGTRLTVV.

This sequence joins TRBV7-2 and TRBJ2-1, with a weak D call TRBD2 (5 bases). CDR3 length equals 14 residues. Germline lookup yields CDR1 SGHTA and CDR2 FQGNSA. V was shortened by 8 bases and J by 0 bases, with 11 bases between the two germline ends. CDR3 region: CASGTGSSYNEQFF. The CDR3 nucleotides read TGTGCCAGCGGAACGGGGTCCTCCTACAATGAGCAGTTCTTC.

The rearrangement joins TRBV7-9 to TRBJ1-2, with D perhaps matching TRBD1 (6 bases). CDR3 length: 14 residues. Germline V gives CDR1 SEHNR, CDR2 FQNEAQ (reference sequence). V gave up 5 bases and J gave up 2 bases, with 12 bases separating them. DNA of the CDR3: TGTGCCAGCAGCAGGGGACAAGCAAACTATGGCTACACCTTC. Translation: CASSRGQANYGYTF.

The genes are TRBV11-2 and TRBJ1-4; possible D gene TRBD1, 6 bases. Trimming removed 1 base from V and 5 bases from J, with 11 bases in between. The CDR3 has 15 residues. Germline V gene lookup returns CDR1 SGHAT and CDR2 FQNNGV. CDR3 region: CASSLGGRENEKLFF. CDR3 nucleotide sequence: TGTGCCAGCAGCTTAGGGGGGCGAGAAAATGAAAAACTGTTTTTT.

The chain has TRBV10-3 and TRBJ1-5, with D possibly being TRBD1 (6 bases). V was clipped by 3 bases and J by 3 bases, with 12 bases between them. CDR1 is ENHRY, CDR2 SYGVKD, per germline. The CDR3 spans 15 residues. CDR3: CAISDTGHNNQPQHF. CDR3 bases: TGTGCCATCAGTGATACAGGGCACAACAATCAGCCCCAGCATTTT.

This chain links TRBV7-2 with TRBJ1-3, with D tentatively TRBD1 (5 bases). CDR3 length: 14 amino acids. Germline V gives CDR1 SGHTA, CDR2 FQGNSA. Trimming pared 5 bases from V and 4 bases from J, leaving 12 bases between. The CDR3 coding sequence is TGTGCCAGCAGCGTGCCAGGGAACGGAAACACCATATATTTT. Its translation: CASSVPGNGNTIYF.

In its sample, this clone was seen a few times. The chain uses TRBV7-9 and TRBJ1-1, with 7 bases that match TRBD1. The CDR3 consists of 15 residues. Germline CDR1 and CDR2: SEHNR and FQNEAQ (reference sequence). J lost 3 bases, V lost 8 bases, and 12 bases had no gene match. CDR3 in DNA: TGTGCCAGCCGACCGACCGACAGGGCGGACACTGAAGCTTTCTTT. Translated: CASRPTDRADTEAFF.

The chain has TRBV5-6 and TRBJ1-6, with a weak D call TRBD1 (6 bases). The CDR3 is 15 residues long. Germline V gene lookup returns CDR1 SGHDT and CDR2 YYEEEE. Deletions cut 7 bases from V and 7 bases from J, with 18 bases between. This chain's CDR3 is CASEPYRVENSPLHF. CDR3 DNA: TGTGCCAGCGAGCCTTACAGGGTGGAAAATTCACCCCTCCACTTT.

With respect to this clone: Distinct nucleotide sequences in the sample also encode this CDR3. The gene calls are TRBV23-1 and TRBJ1-1; D is ambiguous. TRBV23-1 is an ORF, and what it does is uncertain. V lost 0 bases and J lost 4, with 6 bases in between. This CDR3 contains 13 residues. The CDR3 spells CASSQSSGTEAFF. CDR3 DNA: TGCGCCAGCAGTCAATCGTCAGGCACTGAAGCTTTCTTT.

The chain is built from TRBV6-2 or TRBV6-3 and TRBJ1-1; tentative D call: TRBD1 (6 bases). The CDR3 contains 13 residues. Germline V lookup: CDR1 MNHEY, CDR2 SVGEGT. Trimming stripped 6 bases from V and 1 base from J, with 9 bases between. CDR3 sequence: CASSPTGNTEAFF. The CDR3 DNA follows: TGTGCCAGCAGCCCGACAGGGAACACTGAAGCTTTCTTT.

This sequence joins TRBV15 and TRBJ1-5; D is unresolved. V lost 3 bases, J lost 0 bases, and 9 bases lay in between. Germline assignment: CDR1 LNHNV and CDR2 YYDKDF (reference sequence). This CDR3 has 15 amino acids. CDR3 in DNA: TGTGCCACCAGCAGCGCACAGCATAGCAATCAGCCCCAGCATTTT. Its translation: CATSSAQHSNQPQHF.

By share, this clone counts as medium-sized. CDR3 amino acids: CASSHRSGTDTQYF. The CDR3 region has the DNA TGTGCCAGCAGCCACCGTAGCGGCACAGATACGCAGTATTTT. The chain combines TRBV13 with TRBJ2-3, with D possibly matching TRBD2 (5 bases). The germline V gene encodes CDR1 PRHDT and CDR2 FYEKMQ (reference sequence). The CDR3 loop spans 14 amino acids. The germline V and J ends were trimmed by 5 bases and 1 base, with 10 bases remaining between them.

With respect to this clone: No DNA is shown, since the ends of the CDR3 on it are uncertain; the CDR3 is the one TCRdb lists. V usage is TRBV5-5 and J usage is TRBJ2-7; no DNA check was done on the table's D call, TRBD2. The CDR3 length equals 14 residues, ends included. The V gene's germline CDR1 is SGHKS and CDR2 YYEKEE (reference sequence). The CDR3 here is CASSFGAGTYEQYF.

This chain connects TRBV2 to TRBJ1-2; 7 bases match TRBD1. V shed 5 bases, J shed 6 bases, and the junction held 6 bases outside the gene matches. The CDR3 is 13 amino acids. From germline, CDR1 is SNHLY and CDR2 FYNNEI. The CDR3 protein is CASSIRQGDGYTF. The CDR3, as DNA: TGTGCCAGCAGTATAAGACAGGGTGATGGCTACACCTTC.

Points on this clone: Germline is not matched at one junction end, which may reflect a read error. The genes are TRBV27 and TRBJ1-2, with TRBD1 identical over 8 bases. Per the germline V gene, CDR1 is MNHEY and CDR2 is SMNVEV (reference sequence). The CDR3 length is 14 residues. The CDR3 reads CASSPTPTGGGNVF. CDR3 bases: TGTGCCAGCAGTCCAACCCCTACAGGGGGGGGTAACGTTTTC.

J is TRBJ2-1 and V is TRBV10-1; 10 positions match TRBD1. The CDR3 loop spans 17 amino acids. The junction had 8 bases not matched to a gene; V was cut back by 2 bases and J by 4 bases. CDR1 WNHNN and CDR2 SYGVQD come from the germline V gene (reference sequence). In DNA form, the CDR3 reads TGCGCCAGCAGTGAGCCTGCCGGGACAGGGGCGTACAATGAGCAGTTCTTC. Amino acid sequence: CASSEPAGTGAYNEQFF.

This chain connects TRBV3-1 (or the pseudogene TRBV3-2) to TRBJ2-5; a possible D gene is TRBD2 (6 bases). The CDR3 runs to 15 residues. Trimming shortened V by 4 bases and J by 5 bases, and 17 bases separated the two germline ends. Looked up from germline, CDR1 is LGHDT and CDR2 is YNNKEL (reference sequence). The CDR3 DNA reads TGTGCCAGCAGCCCTGGCGGGCGGGGCCGGGAGACCCAGTACTTC. It is translated as CASSPGGRGRETQYF.

Turning to this clone: Other DNA sequences in this sample translate to the same CDR3. The V and J genes are TRBV9 and TRBJ2-2; D unresolved. V was cut by 4 bases and J by 2 bases, with 3 bases left in between. The CDR3 consists of 12 residues. Germline loops: CDR1 SGDLS, CDR2 YYNGEE. Here the CDR3 reads CASSLNTGELFF. CDR3 sequence (DNA): TGTGCCAGCAGCCTCAACACCGGGGAGCTGTTTTTT.

The V and J genes are TRBV14 and TRBJ1-6; a possible D gene is TRBD1 (5 bases). The germline V and J ends were trimmed by 1 base and 10 bases, with 11 bases remaining between them. This CDR3 is built from 14 residues. The V gene's germline CDR1 is SGHDN and CDR2 FVKESK. The CDR3 DNA reads TGTGCCAGCAGCCAAGGGAGGGGAATCTCACCCCTCCACTTT. Its translation is CASSQGRGISPLHF.

This clone was observed a single time. The V call is TRBV11-2, the J call TRBJ2-1; D may be TRBD2 (6 bases). This CDR3 is 13 amino acids long. The V end lost 8 bases, the J end lost 4 bases, and 12 bases lay between the germline ends. Germline V CDR1 and CDR2: SGHAT, FQNNGV. Here the CDR3 reads CASSPGRYNEQFF. In DNA, the CDR3 is TGTGCCAGCTCCCCCGGGAGATACAATGAGCAGTTCTTC.

This clone has only a few counts. The chain joins TRBV5-1 to TRBJ1-1; D call uncertain. CDR3 length: 15 residues. Trimming stripped 5 bases from V and 6 bases from J, with 20 bases between. Per germline, CDR1 SGHRS and CDR2 YFSETQ. CDR3 region: CASRTLEVIPPEAFF. The CDR3 DNA sequence: TGCGCCAGCAGGACACTCGAAGTCATCCCCCCTGAAGCTTTCTTT.

This clone was counted between two and nine times. The chain employs TRBV10-3 and TRBJ1-1; 7 nucleotides agree with TRBD1. Germline V gene data show CDR1 as ENHRY and CDR2 as SYGVKD. This CDR3 is built from 15 residues. V lost 6 bases, J lost 1 base, and 8 bases stayed unmatched. In nucleotides, the CDR3 is TGTGCCATCAGGGGGGACAGCTCAGGGAACACTGAAGCTTTCTTT. It specifies CAIRGDSSGNTEAFF.

This chain connects TRBV29-1 to TRBJ1-1; TRBD1 matches at 9 bases. CDR3 size: 13 residues. With V trimmed by 6 bases and J by 5 bases, 7 bases remained unmatched. Germline CDR1 SQVTM, CDR2 ANQGSEA. Written as DNA, the CDR3 is TGCAGCGTCCAAACAGGGGGCTGGACTGAAGCTTTCTTT. It is translated as CSVQTGGWTEAFF.